A single sample is the source of the 24 T cell receptor beta chains below, sequenced in a study of liver allograft versus peripheral blood T cells. Study information: Transplanted livers held T cell receptor repertoires, and these were compared with repertoires in recipients' peripheral blood.

MiXCR, applied by TCRdb to the reads, yields one record per CDR3 protein. The data show 5,000 to 6,500 distinct CDR3 sequences, 14% seen once. All receptors come from a human patient who had a liver transplant. Some T cells may be the graft donor's.

Within the sample, this clonotype is medium-sized. The CDR3 is CASSPRQGWDTEAFF. The CDR3 bases are TGTGCCAGCAGCCCTCGACAGGGATGGGACACTGAAGCTTTCTTT. This chain links TRBV14 with TRBJ1-1; TRBD1 agrees at 7 bases. In germline, CDR1 is SGHDN, CDR2 FVKESK. The CDR3 runs 15 residues. After removal of 4 bases from V and 3 bases from J, the junction contained 8 bases not matched to a gene.

The rearrangement uses TRBV7-2 and TRBJ2-7, with TRBD1 identical over 7 bases. CDR1 is SGHTA and CDR2 is FQGNSA in the germline V gene. Trimming took 3 bases from V and 2 from J; bases not matched to a gene: 4. This CDR3 is built from 14 residues. This chain's CDR3 is CASSLYQGAYEQYF. In nucleotides, the CDR3 is TGTGCCAGCAGCTTGTACCAGGGGGCCTACGAGCAGTACTTC.

The genes are TRBV5-5 and TRBJ1-2; D is ambiguous. The CDR3 extends over 14 amino acids. With 0 bases removed from V and 6 bases from J, the gap between germline ends came to 12 bases. Germline-derived CDR1 and CDR2 are SGHKS and YYEKEE (reference sequence). The CDR3 bases are TGTGCCAGCAGCTTGGGAGTAGGGAGGGATGGCTACACCTTC. Protein: CASSLGVGRDGYTF. Filled out from reference TRBV5-5 and TRBJ1-2, the complete variable domain reads DAGVTQSPTHLIKTRGQQVTLRCSPISGHKSVSWYQQVLGQGPQFIFQYYEKEERGRGNFPDRFSARQFPNYSSELNVNALLLGDSALYLCASSLGVGRDGYTFGSGTRLTVV.

The chain is built from TRBV20-1 and TRBJ1-5, with 7 nucleotides matching TRBD1. Trimming took 1 base from V and 7 from J; bases not matched to a gene: 7. Germline CDR1 and CDR2: DFQATT and SNEGSKA (reference sequence). The CDR3 totals 14 residues. This chain's CDR3 is CSARVLQGWQPQHF. Here the CDR3 DNA reads TGCAGTGCTAGAGTCCTACAGGGGTGGCAGCCCCAGCATTTT.

This clonotype is medium-sized (0.01 to 0.1%). V gene TRBV5-4 combines with J gene TRBJ2-7; 15 bases agree with TRBD2. J lost 3 bases, V lost 4 bases, and 5 bases had no gene match. The V gene's germline CDR1 is SGHNT and CDR2 YYREEE (reference sequence). This CDR3 region has 16 residues. The CDR3 loop is CASSPGLAGGLYEQYF. In DNA, the CDR3 is TGTGCCAGCAGCCCAGGACTAGCGGGAGGGCTCTACGAGCAGTACTTC.

The chain links TRBV20-1 to TRBJ1-4; no definite D call. Per germline, CDR1 DFQATT and CDR2 SNEGSKA (reference sequence). The ends were cut back, 5 bases at V and 4 bases at J, with 8 bases in the middle. This CDR3 contains 12 residues. CDR3 sequence: CSASTFNEKLFF. CDR3 DNA: TGCAGTGCTTCGACTTTTAATGAAAAACTGTTTTTT.

This sequence joins TRBV5-4 and TRBJ2-2; D uncertain. Germline V gene sequence: CDR1 SGHNT, CDR2 YYREEE (reference sequence). The ends were cut back, 1 base at V and 6 bases at J, with 4 bases in the middle. The CDR3 has 12 residues. The CDR3 nucleotides are TGTGCCAGCAGCTTGCAACCCGGGGAGCTGTTTTTT. It yields the protein CASSLQPGELFF.

This clonotype qualifies as medium-sized (0.01 to 0.1%). J is TRBJ1-6 and V is TRBV5-6, with D possibly TRBD1 on 5 matching bases. Germline lookup yields CDR1 SGHDT and CDR2 YYEEEE. V lost 3 bases, J lost 0 bases, and 10 bases lay in between. The CDR3 totals 16 residues. The chain's CDR3 is CASSYRQSSYNSPLHF. CDR3 DNA: TGTGCCAGCAGCTACAGACAGAGCTCCTATAATTCACCCCTCCACTTT.

This clonotype is labeled as medium-sized. The chain carries TRBV27 and TRBJ2-6; tentatively, D is TRBD1 (5 bases). CDR3 length equals 17 residues. Germline CDR1 and CDR2: MNHEY and SMNVEV (reference sequence). Trimming left V 6 bases short and J 0 bases short, with 15 bases between. The CDR3 coding sequence is TGTGCCAGCAGCGACAGTTCGGCCAACTCTGGGGCCAACGTCCTGACTTTC. This codes for CASSDSSANSGANVLTF.

This clonotype was seen only a few times. V gene TRBV5-4 combines with J gene TRBJ2-2; 7 bases are a match to TRBD1. The CDR3 loop spans 16 amino acids. V shed 1 base, J shed 5 bases, and the junction held 8 bases outside the gene matches. Germline-derived CDR1 and CDR2 are SGHNT and YYREEE (reference sequence). The CDR3 sequence: CASSLPGQSSTGELFF. The CDR3 region has the DNA TGTGCCAGCAGCTTGCCGGGACAGAGCTCAACCGGGGAGCTGTTTTTT.

This clonotype is classed as medium-sized (0.01 to 0.1%). The rearrangement uses TRBV19 and TRBJ1-1, with D possibly matching TRBD1 (6 bases). Germline CDR1 reads LNHDA; CDR2 reads SQIVND (reference sequence). V was shortened by 3 bases and J by 3 bases, with 11 bases between the two germline ends. The CDR3 contains 14 residues. The CDR3 DNA is TGTGCCAGTAGTATGTCGGGGGCCGACACTGAAGCTTTCTTT. Amino acids: CASSMSGADTEAFF. Complete variable domain (other parts from reference TRBV19 and TRBJ1-1): DGGITQSPKYLFRKEGQNVTLSCEQNLNHDAMYWYRQDPGQGLRLIYYSQIVNDFQKGDIAEGYSVSREKKESFPLTVTSAQKNPTAFYLCASSMSGADTEAFFGQGTRLTVV.

Within the sample, this clonotype is medium-sized. The chain employs TRBV6-5 and TRBJ1-2, with 7 nucleotides matching TRBD1. The V and J ends lost 7 bases and 8 bases, in that order; junction bases with no gene match: 16. Germline CDR1 is MNHEY and CDR2 is SVGAGI. The CDR3 is 15 residues long. The CDR3 sequence: CASTLLPTGYGGYTF. In nucleotides, the CDR3 is TGTGCCAGCACCCTATTGCCGACAGGGTACGGCGGCTACACCTTC.

In this sample, this clonotype is medium-sized (0.01 to 0.1%). The rearrangement joins TRBV28 to TRBJ2-7; D not certain. CDR1 is MDHEN, CDR2 SYDVKM, per germline. The CDR3 length is 14 residues. V lost 5 bases and J lost 6, with 17 bases in between. CDR3 DNA sequence: TGTGCCAGCAGTCCCCCCGACAAATGGGGCGAGCAGTACTTC. Its translation: CASSPPDKWGEQYF.

The chain has TRBV6-5 and TRBJ2-7; TRBD2 is a possible D gene (5 bases). The CDR3 is 13 residues long. Trimming took 8 bases from V and 0 from J, leaving 11 bases between them. Germline V lookup: CDR1 MNHEY, CDR2 SVGAGI. The CDR3 spells CASQQRDSYEQYF. DNA for the CDR3: TGTGCCAGCCAGCAACGGGACTCCTACGAGCAGTACTTC.

V usage is TRBV28 and J usage is TRBJ1-2, with 8 bases fitting TRBD1. Trimming took 5 bases from V and 4 from J; bases not matched to a gene: 6. This CDR3 contains 14 residues. Germline CDR1 and CDR2: MDHEN and SYDVKM. This CDR3 reads CASSPTGVGYGYTF. CDR3 coding DNA: TGTGCCAGCAGTCCGACAGGGGTCGGCTATGGCTACACCTTC.

The V and J genes are TRBV28 and TRBJ1-5, with 9 positions matching TRBD1. The junction had 6 bases not matched to a gene; V was cut back by 4 bases and J by 5 bases. The CDR3 length is 15 residues. Germline loops: CDR1 MDHEN, CDR2 SYDVKM. The DNA for the CDR3 is TGTGCCAGCAGTTCCTCCGGGACAGGGTATCAGCCCCAGCATTTT. Its translation is CASSSSGTGYQPQHF.

This clonotype is categorized as medium-sized. J is TRBJ2-6 and V is TRBV29-1; no definite D call. The V gene lost 4 bases and the J gene lost 0 bases, with 10 bases spanning the gap. CDR1 is SQVTM and CDR2 is ANQGSEA in the germline V gene. The CDR3 length is 15 residues. The CDR3 spells CSVAKGSSGANVLTF. DNA of the CDR3: TGCAGCGTTGCGAAGGGATCCTCTGGGGCCAACGTCCTGACTTTC.

Only a few counts were recorded for this clonotype. This chain uses TRBV27 with TRBJ2-7; a possible D gene is TRBD2 (5 bases). Germline-derived CDR1 and CDR2 are MNHEY and SMNVEV (reference sequence). V lost 5 bases and J lost 3, with 14 bases in between. The CDR3 is 14 amino acids. CDR3 bases: TGTGCCAGCAGTAAAGGGAGCGGCTACTACGAGCAGTACTTC. Protein sequence: CASSKGSGYYEQYF.

The rearrangement uses TRBV12-3 or TRBV12-4 and TRBJ1-6; the D is unclear. The CDR3 spans 14 residues. The V and J ends lost 6 bases and 9 bases respectively, with 15 bases between them. The DNA for the CDR3 is TGTGCCAGCAGGGACTTGGAGTTTACTTCACCCCTCCACTTT. This sequence encodes CASRDLEFTSPLHF.

Relative to its sample, this clonotype is medium-sized. V and J are TRBV18 and TRBJ2-7; D is undetermined. Looked up from germline, CDR1 is KGHSH and CDR2 is LQKENI. The V gene lost 3 bases and the J gene lost 2 bases, with 11 bases spanning the gap. The CDR3 extends over 14 amino acids. CDR3 amino acids: CASSPDGAPYEQYF. CDR3 nucleotides: TGTGCCAGCTCACCGGACGGCGCGCCCTACGAGCAGTACTTC.

The V gene is TRBV28, the J gene TRBJ1-5; D ambiguous. V shed 2 bases and J shed 2 bases, with 4 bases lying between them. Germline V gives CDR1 MDHEN, CDR2 SYDVKM. There are 13 residues in the CDR3. The CDR3 region has the DNA TGTGCCAGCAGTTTACCGGGCAATCAGCCCCAGCATTTT. Its protein product is CASSLPGNQPQHF.

This clonotype is categorized as medium-sized. This sequence joins TRBV20-1 and TRBJ1-1; no reliable D call. CDR3 length: 14 residues. The germline V and J ends were trimmed by 3 bases and 2 bases, with 13 bases remaining between them. Germline V gene lookup returns CDR1 DFQATT and CDR2 SNEGSKA (reference sequence). The CDR3 DNA is TGCAGTGCTAGTGTACAGATCAGTAACACTGAAGCTTTCTTT. Translation: CSASVQISNTEAFF.

The sample holds a few counts of this clonotype. The V call is TRBV20-1, the J call TRBJ1-5, with D uncertain. The CDR3 is 10 residues long. Looked up from germline, CDR1 is DFQATT and CDR2 is SNEGSKA (reference sequence). The CDR3 protein is CNRATEPQHF. As DNA, the CDR3 is TGCAACCGAGCCACCGAGCCCCAGCATTTT.

In its sample, this clonotype ranks as large (0.1 to 1%). The genes are TRBV18 and TRBJ1-1, with a tentative D call TRBD1 (6 bases). This CDR3 is 13 amino acids long. Deletions cut 3 bases from V and 4 bases from J, with 9 bases between. Germline CDR1 and CDR2: KGHSH and LQKENI. The CDR3 region has the DNA TGTGCCAGCTCACCGGACAGAACCACTGAAGCTTTCTTT. Residues: CASSPDRTTEAFF.